These T cell receptor beta chains were read from a single sample in a study of T cells in tumors after PD-1 blockade. TCRdb's copy holds only in-frame clones and misses some; the assay was immunoSEQ multiplex PCR. The sample shows approximately 59,000 clones, about 82% of them seen only once. The starting material was PBMCs, obtained before anti-PD-1 treatment. The receptors were gathered from a human donor with basal cell carcinoma. CDR3s include the opening cysteine and the closing phenylalanine or tryptophan. The order of the fields is J gene, D gene, V gene, clone size, CDR3 protein, CDR3 DNA. A D gene is named only where the DNA matches it firmly. A clone size is listed for some rows: how often the clone was seen (once, few, many), or a class if it is expanded.

j_call: TRBJ1-1; d_call: -; v_call: TRBV30; clone_size: -; cdr3_aa: CAWTGRRNTEAFF; cdr3_nt: TGTGCCTGGACAGGGCGTCGAAATACTGAAGCTTTCTTT
j_call: TRBJ1-2; d_call: TRBD1; v_call: TRBV2; clone_size: -; cdr3_aa: CASSARDRMDYTF; cdr3_nt: TGTGCCAGCAGTGCCCGGGACAGGATGGACTACACCTTC
j_call: TRBJ2-7; d_call: -; v_call: TRBV10-3; clone_size: -; cdr3_aa: CATGVTYEQYF; cdr3_nt: TGTGCCACCGGGGTTACCTACGAGCAGTACTTC
j_call: TRBJ2-6; d_call: TRBD1; v_call: TRBV7-9; clone_size: -; cdr3_aa: CASSLPRGTGTGANVLTF; cdr3_nt: TGTGCCAGCAGCCTCCCGAGGGGGACAGGGACTGGGGCCAACGTCCTGACTTTC
j_call: TRBJ2-1; d_call: TRBD2; v_call: TRBV6-5; clone_size: -; cdr3_aa: CASTKGSGGYNEQFF; cdr3_nt: TGTGCCAGCACTAAGGGGAGCGGGGGATACAATGAGCAGTTCTTC
j_call: TRBJ2-1; d_call: -; v_call: TRBV4-1; clone_size: -; cdr3_aa: CASSQAGASRGEQFF; cdr3_nt: TGCGCCAGCAGCCAAGCGGGGGCCTCTCGGGGTGAGCAGTTCTTC
j_call: TRBJ2-2; d_call: -; v_call: TRBV19; clone_size: -; cdr3_aa: CATHGGRETGELFF; cdr3_nt: TGTGCCACCCACGGGGGGCGAGAAACCGGGGAGCTGTTTTTT
j_call: TRBJ2-1; d_call: -; v_call: TRBV9; clone_size: -; cdr3_aa: CASSGLSYNEQFF; cdr3_nt: TGTGCCAGCAGCGGGCTCTCCTACAATGAGCAGTTCTTC
j_call: TRBJ2-5; d_call: -; v_call: TRBV5-1; clone_size: -; cdr3_aa: CASSFGATQETQYF; cdr3_nt: TGCGCCAGCAGCTTTGGGGCAACACAAGAGACCCAGTACTTC
j_call: TRBJ1-5; d_call: -; v_call: TRBV6-5; clone_size: -; cdr3_aa: CASRASLVGNQPQHF; cdr3_nt: TGTGCCAGCAGGGCTTCATTGGTGGGCAATCAGCCCCAGCATTTT
j_call: TRBJ2-3; d_call: TRBD2; v_call: TRBV30; clone_size: once; cdr3_aa: CALGGLAGVSGSADTQYF; cdr3_nt: TGTGCCTTGGGGGGACTAGCGGGGGTCTCCGGTTCCGCAGATACGCAGTATTTT
j_call: TRBJ2-1; d_call: TRBD1; v_call: TRBV3-1/TRBV3-2; clone_size: once; cdr3_aa: CASSDVDRGPYNEQFF; cdr3_nt: TGTGCCAGCAGCGATGTGGACAGGGGGCCCTACAATGAGCAGTTCTTC
j_call: TRBJ2-2; d_call: -; v_call: TRBV3-1/TRBV3-2; clone_size: once; cdr3_aa: CASSPLYGTGELFF; cdr3_nt: TGTGCCAGCAGCCCGTTGTATGGAACCGGGGAGCTGTTTTTT
j_call: TRBJ2-7; d_call: -; v_call: TRBV4-1; clone_size: -; cdr3_aa: CASSQVGRELSREQYF; cdr3_nt: TGCGCCAGCAGCCAAGTTGGCAGGGAATTAAGTAGGGAGCAGTACTTC
j_call: TRBJ1-1; d_call: -; v_call: TRBV30; clone_size: many; cdr3_aa: CAWSVRSSEAFF; cdr3_nt: TGTGCCTGGAGTGTTAGGTCGTCTGAAGCTTTCTTT
j_call: TRBJ1-2; d_call: -; v_call: TRBV5-6; clone_size: -; cdr3_aa: CASSGEGPGYTF; cdr3_nt: TGTGCCAGCAGCGGTGAGGGTCCTGGCTACACCTTC
j_call: TRBJ1-1; d_call: TRBD1; v_call: TRBV15; clone_size: -; cdr3_aa: CATRKGQIMNTEAFF; cdr3_nt: TGTGCCACCAGAAAGGGACAGATCATGAACACTGAAGCTTTCTTT
j_call: TRBJ1-1; d_call: -; v_call: TRBV18; clone_size: -; cdr3_aa: CASSRLLQGMDTEAFF; cdr3_nt: TGTGCCAGCTCACGCTTACTACAGGGTATGGACACTGAAGCTTTCTTT
j_call: TRBJ2-7; d_call: TRBD1; v_call: TRBV9; clone_size: -; cdr3_aa: CASSLGTADYEQYF; cdr3_nt: TGTGCCAGCAGCTTGGGGACAGCAGACTACGAGCAGTACTTC
j_call: TRBJ1-6; d_call: TRBD1; v_call: TRBV27; clone_size: once; cdr3_aa: CASNSNGQGAMNSPLHF; cdr3_nt: TGTGCCAGCAATTCAAACGGACAGGGGGCCATGAATTCACCCCTCCACTTT
j_call: TRBJ1-5; d_call: -; v_call: TRBV2; clone_size: -; cdr3_aa: CASSLERSINQPQHF; cdr3_nt: TGTGCCAGCAGCCTAGAGAGGAGTATTAATCAGCCCCAGCATTTT
j_call: TRBJ2-6; d_call: -; v_call: TRBV7-9; clone_size: -; cdr3_aa: CASVQQPGANVLTF; cdr3_nt: TGTGCCAGCGTTCAACAACCAGGGGCCAACGTCCTGACTTTC
j_call: TRBJ2-5; d_call: -; v_call: TRBV29-1; clone_size: -; cdr3_aa: CSVLFQRQETQYF; cdr3_nt: TGCAGCGTTTTGTTTCAGCGGCAAGAGACCCAGTACTTC
j_call: TRBJ1-2; d_call: -; v_call: TRBV7-9; clone_size: -; cdr3_aa: CASSLDVRGYTF; cdr3_nt: TGTGCCAGCAGCTTAGATGTCCGGGGCTACACCTTC
j_call: TRBJ2-1; d_call: -; v_call: TRBV5-4; clone_size: -; cdr3_aa: CASSLVDNEQFF; cdr3_nt: TGTGCCAGCAGCTTGGTTGACAATGAGCAGTTCTTC
j_call: TRBJ1-1; d_call: -; v_call: TRBV30; clone_size: -; cdr3_aa: CAWSVRGNTEAFF; cdr3_nt: TGTGCCTGGAGTGTACGGGGGAACACTGAAGCTTTCTTT
j_call: TRBJ2-3; d_call: TRBD2; v_call: TRBV5-1; clone_size: -; cdr3_aa: CASSSGGFSTDTQYF; cdr3_nt: TGCGCCAGCAGCTCCGGGGGGTTCAGCACAGATACGCAGTATTTT
j_call: TRBJ2-3; d_call: -; v_call: TRBV9; clone_size: few; cdr3_aa: CASSAGGRSTDTQYF; cdr3_nt: TGTGCCAGCAGCGCGGGGGGCCGCAGCACAGATACGCAGTATTTT
j_call: TRBJ2-3; d_call: -; v_call: TRBV5-1; clone_size: -; cdr3_aa: CASSLAGASTDTQYF; cdr3_nt: TGCGCCAGCAGCTTGGCCGGGGCTAGCACAGATACGCAGTATTTT
j_call: TRBJ2-3; d_call: -; v_call: TRBV7-9; clone_size: few; cdr3_aa: CASNLGEDTQYF; cdr3_nt: TGTGCCAGCAACCTTGGTGAAGATACGCAGTATTTT
j_call: TRBJ1-2; d_call: -; v_call: TRBV12-3/TRBV12-4; clone_size: -; cdr3_aa: CASSYRRLYGYTF; cdr3_nt: TGTGCCAGCAGTTACCGACGGCTATATGGCTACACCTTC
j_call: TRBJ1-5; d_call: -; v_call: TRBV6-5; clone_size: -; cdr3_aa: CASSYSILGDQPQHF; cdr3_nt: TGTGCCAGCAGTTATTCGATCTTAGGGGATCAGCCCCAGCATTTT
j_call: TRBJ1-2; d_call: TRBD1; v_call: TRBV5-6; clone_size: -; cdr3_aa: CASSLEARGGYTF; cdr3_nt: TGTGCCAGCAGCTTGGAAGCCAGGGGGGGCTACACCTTC
j_call: TRBJ1-2; d_call: -; v_call: TRBV5-1; clone_size: -; cdr3_aa: CASSLVANWDYGYTF; cdr3_nt: TGCGCCAGCAGCTTGGTTGCAAATTGGGACTATGGCTACACCTTC
j_call: TRBJ1-1; d_call: -; v_call: TRBV3-1/TRBV3-2; clone_size: -; cdr3_aa: CASSQGRRENTEAFF; cdr3_nt: TGTGCCAGCAGCCAAGGTCGCAGGGAGAACACTGAAGCTTTCTTT
j_call: TRBJ2-7; d_call: TRBD1; v_call: TRBV5-6; clone_size: -; cdr3_aa: CASSQGQSPYEQYF; cdr3_nt: TGTGCCAGCAGCCAGGGACAGTCCCCCTACGAGCAGTACTTC
j_call: TRBJ1-1; d_call: -; v_call: TRBV19; clone_size: -; cdr3_aa: CASSNPWIDRMNTEAFF; cdr3_nt: TGTGCCAGTAGTAACCCTTGGATCGACAGGATGAACACTGAAGCTTTCTTT
j_call: TRBJ1-2; d_call: -; v_call: TRBV4-2; clone_size: few; cdr3_aa: CASRETAANYGYTF; cdr3_nt: TGTGCCAGCAGGGAGACGGCAGCTAACTATGGCTACACCTTC
j_call: TRBJ1-1; d_call: -; v_call: TRBV27; clone_size: -; cdr3_aa: CASSPGRASNSEAFF; cdr3_nt: TGTGCCAGCAGCCCCGGTAGAGCCAGCAACTCTGAAGCTTTCTTT
j_call: TRBJ2-7; d_call: TRBD2; v_call: TRBV11-3; clone_size: -; cdr3_aa: CASREMGLAAYEQYF; cdr3_nt: TGTGCCAGCAGGGAGATGGGACTAGCGGCCTACGAGCAGTACTTC
j_call: TRBJ2-7; d_call: TRBD1; v_call: TRBV7-9; clone_size: -; cdr3_aa: CASSLGSGGPYEQYF; cdr3_nt: TGTGCCAGCAGCTTAGGGTCAGGGGGACCCTACGAGCAGTACTTC
j_call: TRBJ1-4; d_call: TRBD1; v_call: TRBV15; clone_size: -; cdr3_aa: CATSRDRVGATNEKLFF; cdr3_nt: TGTGCCACCAGCCGGGACAGGGTTGGGGCAACTAATGAAAAACTGTTTTTT
j_call: TRBJ2-5; d_call: TRBD2; v_call: TRBV9; clone_size: -; cdr3_aa: CASSEGGGAGSWETQYF; cdr3_nt: TGTGCCAGCAGCGAAGGCGGGGGAGCCGGAAGCTGGGAGACCCAGTACTTC
j_call: TRBJ1-1; d_call: -; v_call: TRBV30; clone_size: -; cdr3_aa: CAWSKGGDTEAFF; cdr3_nt: TGTGCCTGGAGTAAGGGAGGGGACACTGAAGCTTTCTTT
j_call: TRBJ2-3; d_call: -; v_call: TRBV20-1; clone_size: -; cdr3_aa: CSASFDGGLGTDTQYF; cdr3_nt: TGCAGTGCTAGTTTCGACGGGGGCCTAGGGACAGATACGCAGTATTTT
j_call: TRBJ2-5; d_call: TRBD2; v_call: TRBV7-9; clone_size: once; cdr3_aa: CASILAGGGQETQYF; cdr3_nt: TGTGCCAGCATTCTAGCGGGGGGAGGGCAAGAGACCCAGTACTTC
j_call: TRBJ1-6; d_call: -; v_call: TRBV6-4; clone_size: few; cdr3_aa: CASRQVVGSPLHF; cdr3_nt: TGTGCCAGCAGACAGGTAGTCGGATCACCCCTCCACTTT
j_call: TRBJ2-3; d_call: TRBD1; v_call: TRBV5-4; clone_size: -; cdr3_aa: CASSLVGGRSTDTQYF; cdr3_nt: TGTGCCAGCAGCTTGGTAGGGGGCCGGTCCACAGATACGCAGTATTTT
j_call: TRBJ2-1; d_call: -; v_call: TRBV5-4; clone_size: -; cdr3_aa: CASSPDTSYNEQFF; cdr3_nt: TGTGCCAGCAGCCCGGACACCTCATACAATGAGCAGTTCTTC
j_call: TRBJ2-5; d_call: TRBD2; v_call: TRBV15; clone_size: -; cdr3_aa: CATSRDPGGDQETQYF; cdr3_nt: TGTGCCACCAGCAGAGATCCGGGGGGGGACCAAGAGACCCAGTACTTC
j_call: TRBJ2-2; d_call: TRBD2; v_call: TRBV7-9; clone_size: few; cdr3_aa: CASNSGLANPGELFF; cdr3_nt: TGTGCCAGCAACTCCGGACTAGCGAATCCCGGGGAGCTGTTTTTT
j_call: TRBJ2-7; d_call: TRBD2; v_call: TRBV5-4; clone_size: -; cdr3_aa: CASSLTSATFYEQYF; cdr3_nt: TGTGCCAGCAGCCTAACTAGCGCAACATTCTACGAGCAGTACTTC